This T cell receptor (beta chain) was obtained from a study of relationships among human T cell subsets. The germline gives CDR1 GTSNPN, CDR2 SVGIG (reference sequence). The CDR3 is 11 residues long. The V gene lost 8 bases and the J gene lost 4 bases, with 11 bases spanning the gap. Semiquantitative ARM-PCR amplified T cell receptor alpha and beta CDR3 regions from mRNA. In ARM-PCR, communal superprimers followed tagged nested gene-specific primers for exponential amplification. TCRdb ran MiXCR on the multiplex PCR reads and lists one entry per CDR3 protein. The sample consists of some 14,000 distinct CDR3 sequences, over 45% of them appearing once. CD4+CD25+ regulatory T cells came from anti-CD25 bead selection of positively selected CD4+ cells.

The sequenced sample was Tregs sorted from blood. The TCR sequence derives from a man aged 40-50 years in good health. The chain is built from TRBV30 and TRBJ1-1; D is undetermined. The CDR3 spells CARVDGTEAFF. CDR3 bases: TGTGCCCGGGTAGACGGCACTGAAGCTTTCTTT.